The 7 T cell receptor beta chains below all came from one sample that was sequenced in a study of shared clonotypes between healthy human individuals. The table came from immunoSEQ multiplex PCR; TCRdb's copy has only in-frame clones and leaves some out. The data show around 2,000,000 clones, with roughly 94% seen just once and under 0.15% held by the top ten. Sequencing was performed on naive CD4+ T cells sorted from blood. Subset: CD45RA+ positively selected. These receptor sequences come from a man between 18 and 29 years old in good health.

V usage is TRBV9 and J usage is TRBJ2-2; maybe TRBD1 (5 bases). Looked up from germline, CDR1 is SGDLS and CDR2 is YYNGEE. This CDR3 region has 15 residues. Trimming pared 1 base from V and 4 bases from J, leaving 11 bases between. The CDR3 nucleotides read TGTGCCAGCAGCGTATCAGGGCTAGGCACCGGGGAGCTGTTTTTT. Amino acids: CASSVSGLGTGELFF.

This chain joins TRBV7-2 and TRBJ1-1; D not certain. Trimming shortened V by 1 base and J by 11 bases, and 11 bases separated the two germline ends. CDR1 is SGHTA, CDR2 FQGNSA, per germline. This CDR3 region has 12 residues. The CDR3 loop reads CASSLEAPGAFF. CDR3 nucleotide sequence: TGTGCCAGCAGCTTAGAGGCTCCTGGGGCTTTCTTT.

Concerning this clone itself: The sample holds other DNA sequences that translate to the same CDR3. This sequence joins TRBV5-4 and TRBJ2-2, with TRBD1 as a possible D gene (5 bases). Germline V CDR1 and CDR2: SGHNT, YYREEE (reference sequence). V gave up 1 base and J gave up 2 bases, with 6 bases separating them. CDR3 size: 14 residues. CDR3 nucleotides: TGTGCCAGCAGCTTGACAGGAAACACCGGGGAGCTGTTTTTT. Translated: CASSLTGNTGELFF.

This clone occurred once. This may stem from a read error, because a much larger clone lies one nucleotide away. Other DNA sequences in the same sample also yield this CDR3. The chain recombines TRBV6-1 with TRBJ1-5; 8 bases align to TRBD1. This CDR3 comprises 14 residues. Germline values: CDR1 MNHNS, CDR2 SASEGT. J lost 2 bases, V lost 5 bases, and 2 bases had no gene match. The CDR3 is CASSPGQGNQPQHF. CDR3 bases: TGTGCCAGCAGTCCGGGACAGGGCAATCAGCCCCAGCATTTT.

This sequence joins TRBV5-6 and TRBJ1-2, with a tentative D call TRBD1 (5 bases). Germline values: CDR1 SGHDT, CDR2 YYEEEE. Trimming pared 1 base from V and 2 bases from J, leaving 6 bases between. The CDR3 runs 13 residues. Written as DNA, the CDR3 is TGTGCCAGCAGCTTGAGGGGCAACTATGGCTACACCTTC. It is translated as CASSLRGNYGYTF. Looking up the rest from reference TRBV5-6 and TRBJ1-2 gives the full variable domain: DAGVTQSPTHLIKTRGQQVTLRCSPKSGHDTVSWYQQALGQGPQFIFQYYEEEERQRGNFPDRFSGHQFPNYSSELNVNALLLGDSALYLCASSLRGNYGYTFGSGTRLTVV.

The V and J genes are TRBV2 and TRBJ2-2; D unclear. This CDR3 comprises 14 residues. V was trimmed by 1 base and J by 3 bases, leaving 6 bases between them. Germline values: CDR1 SNHLY, CDR2 FYNNEI. This chain's CDR3 is CASSEDWDTGELFF. CDR3 coding DNA: TGTGCCAGCAGTGAAGATTGGGACACCGGGGAGCTGTTTTTT.

The rearrangement joins TRBV5-3 to TRBJ2-7; possibly TRBD1 or TRBD2 for D (5 bases each). TRBV5-3 is filed as an ORF, its function uncertain. The CDR3 is made up of 16 amino acids. The ends were cut back, 0 bases at V and 0 bases at J, with 13 bases in the middle. CDR3 sequence (DNA): TGTGCCAGAAGCTTGGGAGGTAAAGGGACCTCCTACGAGCAGTACTTC. As protein: CARSLGGKGTSYEQYF.